Following are 22 T cell receptor beta chains from one sample sequenced in a study of control samples from healthy donors and cancer patients. Generated by immunoSEQ multiplex PCR, the TCRdb table keeps only in-frame clones and is missing some. The sample has tens of thousands of clones, roughly 89% seen once. The sequenced sample was PBMCs. The receptors derive from a man in his 60s with colorectal cancer.

The chain has TRBV19 and TRBJ2-5, with 9 bases matching TRBD1. Germline trimming cut 9 bases from V and 4 bases from J; bases unmatched to any gene: 15. Germline CDR1 is LNHDA and CDR2 is SQIVND (reference sequence). CDR3 length: 16 amino acids. Here the CDR3 DNA reads TGTGCCAGCCAAGGACAGGGGAAAATGGTGGGAGAGACCCAGTACTTC. It encodes CASQGQGKMVGETQYF.

The chain uses TRBV3-1 (or the pseudogene TRBV3-2) and TRBJ2-5; 10 nucleotides agree with TRBD2. The CDR3 extends over 16 amino acids. Looked up from germline, CDR1 is LGHDT and CDR2 is YNNKEL (reference sequence). Germline trimming cut 1 base from V and 5 bases from J; bases unmatched to any gene: 7. This CDR3 is CASSQAALAGIETQYF. The CDR3 coding sequence is TGTGCCAGCAGCCAAGCTGCACTAGCGGGGATTGAGACCCAGTACTTC.

J is TRBJ2-5 and V is TRBV5-1; 9 bases match TRBD1. The junction had 16 bases not matched to a gene; V was cut back by 5 bases and J by 5 bases. This CDR3 comprises 17 residues. Germline V CDR1 and CDR2: SGHRS, YFSETQ. CDR3 nucleotide sequence: TGCGCCAGCAGATATGGAAACAGGGACAGGGTAGGGGAGACCCAGTACTTC. It specifies CASRYGNRDRVGETQYF.

The chain couples TRBV6-5 to TRBJ2-7, with D possibly being TRBD1 or TRBD2 (5 bases each). In germline, CDR1 is MNHEY, CDR2 SVGAGI. The CDR3 has 14 amino acids. The V gene lost 8 bases and the J gene lost 6 bases, with 20 bases spanning the gap. The DNA of the CDR3 is TGTGCCAGCCGGGGCCCTCTACGAAATAGCGAGCAGTACTTC. Its protein is CASRGPLRNSEQYF.

The genes are TRBV19 and TRBJ1-1; the D gene is possibly TRBD1 (5 bases). The CDR3 length is 15 residues. V was trimmed by 5 bases and J by 6 bases, leaving 19 bases between them. Germline V lookup: CDR1 LNHDA, CDR2 SQIVND (reference sequence). CDR3 loop: CASSPSSLLGAEAFF. In DNA form, the CDR3 reads TGTGCCAGTAGTCCCTCTAGCCTACTGGGGGCTGAAGCTTTCTTT.

This clone showed up just once. The chain couples TRBV3-1 (or the pseudogene TRBV3-2) to TRBJ2-7; 9 bases match TRBD1. The germline V gene encodes CDR1 LGHDT and CDR2 YNNKEL (reference sequence). V trimming: 5 bases; J trimming: 2 bases; junction bases outside the gene matches: 7. CDR3 length equals 15 residues. The CDR3 DNA is TGTGCCAGCAGCTCGGAGGGACAGGGTACCTACGAGCAGTACTTC. This gives the protein CASSSEGQGTYEQYF.

Written as DNA, the CDR3 is TGTGCCAGCACTAGGGGGGCCGGGCGGGGCACAGATACGCAGTATTTT. Translating gives CASTRGAGRGTDTQYF. This sequence joins TRBV2 and TRBJ2-3; the D call may be TRBD1 or TRBD2 (6 bases each). Germline V gene lookup returns CDR1 SNHLY and CDR2 FYNNEI. The V and J ends lost 7 bases and 1 base respectively, with 18 bases between them. The CDR3 length is 16 residues. The full variable domain, completed using reference TRBV2 and TRBJ2-3, is EPEVTQTPSHQVTQMGQEVILRCVPISNHLYFYWYRQILGQKVEFLVSFYNNEISEKSEIFDDQFSVERPDGSNFTLKIRSTKLEDSAMYFCASTRGAGRGTDTQYFGPGTRLTVL.

This clone was seen only a few times. The chain carries TRBV7-9 and TRBJ2-5; TRBD2 agrees at 14 bases. With V trimmed by 5 bases and J by 13 bases, 9 bases remained unmatched. The CDR3 has 14 residues. Looked up from germline, CDR1 is SEHNR and CDR2 is FQNEAQ (reference sequence). CDR3 sequence reads: CASSPGLAGARRYF. In DNA, the CDR3 is TGTGCCAGCAGCCCGGGACTAGCGGGGGCCCGAAGGTACTTC. Based on the CDR3 plus reference TRBV7-9 and TRBJ2-5, the full variable domain is DTGVSQNPRHKITKRGQNVTFRCDPISEHNRLYWYRQTLGQGPEFLTYFQNEAQLEKSRLLSDRFSAERPKGSFSTLEIQRTEQGDSAMYLCASSPGLAGARRYFGPGTRLLVL.

By its share, this clone is medium-sized (0.01 to 0.1%). The J gene is TRBJ2-7, the V gene TRBV28, with 7 bases lining up with TRBD1. This CDR3 comprises 13 residues. From germline, CDR1 is MDHEN and CDR2 SYDVKM. After removal of 8 bases from V and 5 bases from J, the junction contained 9 bases not matched to a gene. CDR3 residues: CASVLQGRDEQYF. The CDR3 bases are TGTGCCAGCGTGCTACAGGGGAGAGACGAGCAGTACTTC.

The rearrangement uses TRBV9 and TRBJ2-5; 10 bases map to TRBD2. With V trimmed by 3 bases and J by 5 bases, 4 bases remained unmatched. From germline, CDR1 is SGDLS and CDR2 YYNGEE. CDR3 length: 14 residues. CDR3 sequence (DNA): TGTGCCAGCAGCGGGACTAGCGGCGGTGAGACCCAGTACTTC. As protein: CASSGTSGGETQYF.

This chain connects TRBV5-1 to TRBJ1-2; the D gene is possibly TRBD1 (6 bases). V was trimmed by 3 bases and J by 7 bases, leaving 16 bases between them. Germline CDR1 is SGHRS and CDR2 is YFSETQ. CDR3 length equals 14 residues. The CDR3 protein is CASSSGAGESGYTF. The CDR3 coding sequence is TGCGCCAGCAGCTCTGGGGCAGGGGAGAGTGGCTACACCTTC. The full variable domain, in which reference TRBV5-1 and TRBJ1-2 provide the parts outside the CDR3, is KAGVTQTPRYLIKTRGQQVTLSCSPISGHRSVSWYQQTPGQGLQFLFEYFSETQRNKGNFPGRFSGRQFSNSRSEMNVSTLELGDSALYLCASSSGAGESGYTFGSGTRLTVV.

This chain uses TRBV28 with TRBJ1-5, with D possibly matching TRBD1 (6 bases). The CDR3 runs 15 residues. V dropped 6 bases and J dropped 2 bases, with 14 bases sitting between them. CDR1 and CDR2 (germline): MDHEN, SYDVKM. The CDR3 nucleotides are TGTGCCAGCAGCCGCGGGGGGGGCCGCAATCAGCCCCAGCATTTT. As protein: CASSRGGGRNQPQHF.

The V call is TRBV24-1, the J call TRBJ2-5; the D gene could be TRBD1 or TRBD2 (6 bases each). From germline, CDR1 is KGHDR and CDR2 SFDVKD. V lost 4 bases and J 5 bases, leaving 13 bases between the germline ends. The CDR3 totals 14 residues. CDR3 region: CATSESGAGETQYF. The DNA of the CDR3 is TGTGCCACCAGTGAATCAGGGGCGGGGGAGACCCAGTACTTC.

The chain joins TRBV4-1 to TRBJ2-5, with D possibly being TRBD2 (5 bases). CDR3 length equals 13 residues. V lost 10 bases to trimming and J lost 4 bases, with 16 bases between them. Germline CDR1 and CDR2: MGHRA and YSYEKL. Here the CDR3 DNA reads TGCGCCACCACAACTAGGGCCGGAGAGACCCAGTACTTC. Its translation: CATTTRAGETQYF.

J is TRBJ2-5 and V is TRBV30; 10 bases map to TRBD2. V lost 0 bases, J lost 5 bases, and 9 bases stayed unmatched. CDR3 size: 16 residues. Germline assignment: CDR1 GTSNPN and CDR2 SVGIG (reference sequence). For the CDR3, the DNA is TGTGCCTGGAGTGTACAGGGACTAGCGAGGGGGGAGACCCAGTACTTC. This gives the protein CAWSVQGLARGETQYF.

This chain uses TRBV7-3 with TRBJ1-1; 7 bases are a match to TRBD1. The length of the CDR3 is 13 residues. Germline-derived CDR1 and CDR2 are SGHTA and FQGTGA. Trimming took 5 bases from V and 10 from J; bases not matched to a gene: 10. The CDR3 DNA reads as TGTGCCAGCAGCCCAAAAACAGGGGCGACAGCTTTCTTT. Translating it yields CASSPKTGATAFF.

The chain links TRBV6-1 to TRBJ1-5; D is unclear. Germline V gene data show CDR1 as MNHNS and CDR2 as SASEGT. The germline V and J ends were trimmed by 4 bases and 0 bases, with 13 bases remaining between them. The CDR3 spans 16 residues. The CDR3 nucleotides are TGTGCCAGCAGTGCCCCAGGCTCCATTAGCAATCAGCCCCAGCATTTT. It is translated as CASSAPGSISNQPQHF.

The rearrangement joins TRBV12-3 or TRBV12-4 to TRBJ1-2; TRBD1 agrees at 8 bases. J lost 4 bases, V lost 6 bases, and 4 bases had no gene match. The CDR3 runs to 13 residues. CDR3: CASRYDRGYGYTF. CDR3 coding DNA: TGTGCCAGCAGGTACGACAGGGGCTATGGCTACACCTTC.

The V gene is TRBV9, the J gene TRBJ2-1; D perhaps matches TRBD2 (5 bases). The CDR3 contains 14 residues. CDR1 and CDR2 (germline): SGDLS, YYNGEE. Trimming pared 1 base from V and 5 bases from J, leaving 10 bases between. The CDR3 DNA follows: TGTGCCAGCAGCGTATTACGGGGAAACAATGAGCAGTTCTTC. It is translated as CASSVLRGNNEQFF.

The chain joins TRBV11-2 to TRBJ2-7, with 10 bases fitting TRBD1. The trim removed 3 bases at V and 2 bases at J, leaving 7 bases unmatched. The V gene's germline CDR1 is SGHAT and CDR2 FQNNGV. The CDR3 extends over 16 amino acids. The CDR3 reads CASSLTGGLSPYEQYF. The CDR3 region has the DNA TGTGCCAGCAGCTTGACAGGGGGCCTATCCCCCTACGAGCAGTACTTC.

The chain carries TRBV7-9 and TRBJ2-7; 7 nucleotides match TRBD2. V lost 5 bases and J lost 2; bases outside the gene matches: 6. CDR1 SEHNR and CDR2 FQNEAQ come from the germline V gene (reference sequence). This CDR3 is 14 amino acids long. CDR3 protein: CASSPPREPYEQYF. CDR3 bases: TGTGCCAGCAGCCCTCCGCGGGAGCCCTACGAGCAGTACTTC.

The gene calls are TRBV18 and TRBJ2-7; D is undetermined. Trimming removed 8 bases from V and 0 bases from J, with 2 bases in between. The CDR3 has 10 amino acids. Germline V CDR1 and CDR2: KGHSH, LQKENI. The DNA of the CDR3 is TGTGCCAGCCACTCCTACGAGCAGTACTTC. Its protein is CASHSYEQYF.